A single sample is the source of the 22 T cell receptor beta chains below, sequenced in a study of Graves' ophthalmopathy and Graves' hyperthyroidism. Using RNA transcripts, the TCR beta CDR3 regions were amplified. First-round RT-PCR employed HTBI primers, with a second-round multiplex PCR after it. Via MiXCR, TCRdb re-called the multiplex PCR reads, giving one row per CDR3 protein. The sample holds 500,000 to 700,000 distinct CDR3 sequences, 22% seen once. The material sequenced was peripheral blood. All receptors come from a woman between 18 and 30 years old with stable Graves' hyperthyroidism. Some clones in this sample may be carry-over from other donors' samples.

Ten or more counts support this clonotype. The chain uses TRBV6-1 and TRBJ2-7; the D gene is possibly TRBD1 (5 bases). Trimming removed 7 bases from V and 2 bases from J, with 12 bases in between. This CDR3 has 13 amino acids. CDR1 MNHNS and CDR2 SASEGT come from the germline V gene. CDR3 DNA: TGTGCCAGCAACTCAGGGTCCACCTACGAGCAGTACTTC. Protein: CASNSGSTYEQYF.

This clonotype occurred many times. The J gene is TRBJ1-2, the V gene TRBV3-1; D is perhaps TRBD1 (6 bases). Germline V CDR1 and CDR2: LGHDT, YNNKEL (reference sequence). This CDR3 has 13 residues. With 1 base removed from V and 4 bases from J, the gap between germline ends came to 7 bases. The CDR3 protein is CASSQGRGYGYTF. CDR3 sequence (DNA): TGTGCCAGCAGCCAAGGCAGGGGCTATGGCTACACCTTC.

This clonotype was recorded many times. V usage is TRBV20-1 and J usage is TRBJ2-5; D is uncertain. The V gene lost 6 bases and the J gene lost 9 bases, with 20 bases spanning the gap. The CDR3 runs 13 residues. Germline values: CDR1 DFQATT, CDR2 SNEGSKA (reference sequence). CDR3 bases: TGCAGTGCGAGTGTCGGCAGCGCCGAGGCCCAGTACTTC. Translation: CSASVGSAEAQYF.

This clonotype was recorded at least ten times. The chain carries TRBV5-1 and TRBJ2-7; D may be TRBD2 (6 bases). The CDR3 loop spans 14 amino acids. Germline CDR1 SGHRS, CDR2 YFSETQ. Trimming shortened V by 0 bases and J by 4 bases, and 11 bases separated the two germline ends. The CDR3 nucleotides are TGCGCCAGCAGCTTGGACACTAGCTTTTACGAGCAGTACTTC. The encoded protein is CASSLDTSFYEQYF.

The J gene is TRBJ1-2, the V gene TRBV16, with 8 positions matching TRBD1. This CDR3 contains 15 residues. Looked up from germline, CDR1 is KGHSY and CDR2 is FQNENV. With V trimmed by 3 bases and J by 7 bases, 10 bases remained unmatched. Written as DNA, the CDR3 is TGTGCCAGCAGCCAGGAGGGACAGGAGGTTTCTGGCTACACCTTC. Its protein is CASSQEGQEVSGYTF.

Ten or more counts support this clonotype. The CDR3 DNA is TGTGCCAGCAGTTACGCCTCAGGGGGTTTAGATGGCTACACCTTC. As protein: CASSYASGGLDGYTF. The chain is built from TRBV6-5 and TRBJ1-2; the match to TRBD1 covers 7 bases. CDR3 length equals 15 residues. Germline CDR1 and CDR2: MNHEY and SVGAGI. V dropped 2 bases and J dropped 6; count of bases not matched to a gene: 9.

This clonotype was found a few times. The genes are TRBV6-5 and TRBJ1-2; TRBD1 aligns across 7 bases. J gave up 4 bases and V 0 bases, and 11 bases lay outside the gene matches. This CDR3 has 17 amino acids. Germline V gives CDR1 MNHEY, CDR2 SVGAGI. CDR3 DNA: TGTGCCAGCAGTTACTCAGGGGGCCCGGAGGGTGTCTATGGCTACACCTTC. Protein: CASSYSGGPEGVYGYTF.

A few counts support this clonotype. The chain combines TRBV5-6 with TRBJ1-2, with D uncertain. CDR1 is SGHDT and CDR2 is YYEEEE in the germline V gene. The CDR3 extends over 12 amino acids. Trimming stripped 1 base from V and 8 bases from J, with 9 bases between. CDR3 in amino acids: CASSLPLGGYTF. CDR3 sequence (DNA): TGTGCCAGCAGCTTGCCATTGGGAGGCTACACCTTC.

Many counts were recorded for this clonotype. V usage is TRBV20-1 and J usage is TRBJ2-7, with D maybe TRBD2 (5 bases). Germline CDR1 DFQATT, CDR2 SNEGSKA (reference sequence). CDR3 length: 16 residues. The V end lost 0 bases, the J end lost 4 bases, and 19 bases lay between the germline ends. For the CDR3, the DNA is TGCAGTGCTAGAGATTTTAAAGAGACCCAGCGGTACGAGCAGTACTTC. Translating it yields CSARDFKETQRYEQYF.

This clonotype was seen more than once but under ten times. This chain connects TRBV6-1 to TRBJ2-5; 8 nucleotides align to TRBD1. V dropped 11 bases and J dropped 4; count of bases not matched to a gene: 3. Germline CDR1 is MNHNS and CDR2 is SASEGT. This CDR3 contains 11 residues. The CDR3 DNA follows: TGTGCCGTAACAGGGGGAGAGACCCAGTACTTC. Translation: CAVTGGETQYF.

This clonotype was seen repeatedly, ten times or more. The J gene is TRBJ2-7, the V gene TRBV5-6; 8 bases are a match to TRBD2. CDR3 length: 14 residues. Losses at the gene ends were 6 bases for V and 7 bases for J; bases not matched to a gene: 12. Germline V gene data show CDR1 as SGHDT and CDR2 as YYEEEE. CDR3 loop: CASNLGLAGQEQYF. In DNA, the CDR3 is TGTGCCAGCAATCTTGGACTAGCAGGCCAGGAGCAGTACTTC.

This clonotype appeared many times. CDR3 nucleotides: TGTGCCAGTAGTCCCCCACAGGGACTCTTAACCGTGAACACTGAAGCTTTCTTT. Translating gives CASSPPQGLLTVNTEAFF. The gene calls are TRBV19 and TRBJ1-1, with D possibly TRBD1 on 6 matching bases. Germline CDR1 reads LNHDA; CDR2 reads SQIVND (reference sequence). The germline V and J ends were trimmed by 5 bases and 0 bases, with 22 bases remaining between them. This CDR3 contains 18 residues.

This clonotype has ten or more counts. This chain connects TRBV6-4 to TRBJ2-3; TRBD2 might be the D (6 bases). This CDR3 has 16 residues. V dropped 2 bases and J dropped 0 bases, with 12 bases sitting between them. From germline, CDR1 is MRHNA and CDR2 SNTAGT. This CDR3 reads CASSDHGGASTDTQYF. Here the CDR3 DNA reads TGTGCCAGCAGTGACCACGGAGGGGCCAGCACAGATACGCAGTATTTT.

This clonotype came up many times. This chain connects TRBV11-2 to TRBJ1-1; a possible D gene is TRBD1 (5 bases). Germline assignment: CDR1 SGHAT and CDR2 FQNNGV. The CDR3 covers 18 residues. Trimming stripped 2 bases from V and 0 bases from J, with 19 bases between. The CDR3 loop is CASSLTSYGGGMNTEAFF. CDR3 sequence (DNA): TGTGCCAGCAGCTTAACATCATATGGGGGAGGGATGAACACTGAAGCTTTCTTT.

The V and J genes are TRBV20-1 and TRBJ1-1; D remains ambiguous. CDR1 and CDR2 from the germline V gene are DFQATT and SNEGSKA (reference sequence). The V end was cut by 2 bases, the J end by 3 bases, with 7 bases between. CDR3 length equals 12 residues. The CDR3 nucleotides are TGCAGTGCTAGATACGGGTACACTGAAGCTTTCTTT. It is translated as CSARYGYTEAFF.

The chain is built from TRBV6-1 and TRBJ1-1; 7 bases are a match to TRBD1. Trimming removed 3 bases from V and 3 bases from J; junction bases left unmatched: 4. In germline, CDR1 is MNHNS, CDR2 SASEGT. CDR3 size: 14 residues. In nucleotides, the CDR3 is TGTGCCAGCAGTGAGACAGGGAAAGACACTGAAGCTTTCTTT. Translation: CASSETGKDTEAFF.

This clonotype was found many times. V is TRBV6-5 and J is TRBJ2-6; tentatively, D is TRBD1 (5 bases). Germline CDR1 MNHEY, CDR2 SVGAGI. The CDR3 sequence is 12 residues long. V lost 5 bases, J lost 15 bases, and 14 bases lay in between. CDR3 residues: CASSTGRGSLTF. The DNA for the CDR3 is TGTGCCAGCAGTACAGGAAGGGGATCCCTGACTTTC.

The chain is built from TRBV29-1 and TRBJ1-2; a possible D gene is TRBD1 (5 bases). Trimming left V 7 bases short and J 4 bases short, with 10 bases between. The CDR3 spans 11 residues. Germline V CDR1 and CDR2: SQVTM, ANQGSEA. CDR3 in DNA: TGCAGCGCTCTGGGGGTCTATGGCTACACCTTC. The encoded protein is CSALGVYGYTF.

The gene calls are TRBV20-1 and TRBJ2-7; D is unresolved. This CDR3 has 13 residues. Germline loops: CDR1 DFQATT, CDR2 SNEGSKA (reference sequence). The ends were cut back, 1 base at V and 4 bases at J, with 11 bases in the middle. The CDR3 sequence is CSARATKGYEQYF. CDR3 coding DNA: TGCAGTGCTAGAGCCACCAAAGGGTACGAGCAGTACTTC.

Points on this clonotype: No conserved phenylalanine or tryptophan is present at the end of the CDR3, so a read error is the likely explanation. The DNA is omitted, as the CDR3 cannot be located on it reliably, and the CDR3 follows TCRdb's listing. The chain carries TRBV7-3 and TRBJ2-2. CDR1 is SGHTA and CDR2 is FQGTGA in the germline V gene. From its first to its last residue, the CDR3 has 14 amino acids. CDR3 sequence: CASSLMTNTGELCL.

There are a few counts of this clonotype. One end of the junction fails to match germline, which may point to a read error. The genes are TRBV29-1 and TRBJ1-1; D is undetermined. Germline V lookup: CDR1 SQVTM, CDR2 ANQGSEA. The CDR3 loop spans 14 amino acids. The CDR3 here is CSVEDPQVGTGAFF. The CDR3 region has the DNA TGCAGCGTTGAAGATCCGCAGGTCGGCACTGGAGCTTTCTTT. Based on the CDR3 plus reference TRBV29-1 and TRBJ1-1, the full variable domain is SAVISQKPSRDICQRGTSLTIQCQVDSQVTMMFWYRQQPGQSLTLIATANQGSEATYESGFVIDKFPISRPNLTFSTLTVSNMSPEDSSIYLCSVEDPQVGTGAFFGQGTRLTVV.

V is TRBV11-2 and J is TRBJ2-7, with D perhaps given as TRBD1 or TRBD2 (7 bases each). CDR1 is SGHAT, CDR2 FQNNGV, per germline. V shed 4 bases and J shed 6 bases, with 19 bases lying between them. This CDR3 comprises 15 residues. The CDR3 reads CASSSGGTVATEQYF. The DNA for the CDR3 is TGTGCCAGCAGCTCCGGGGGGACAGTGGCAACCGAGCAGTACTTC.